The 21 T cell receptor beta chains below come from one sample, sequenced in a study of shared clonotypes between healthy human individuals. The assay was immunoSEQ multiplex PCR, and TCRdb's table has in-frame clones only and misses some. The table lists roughly 2.2 million clones, 85% to 95% of them singletons, with approximately 0.4% in the top ten. The sequencing input was naive CD4+ T cells from PBMCs. Subset: CD45RA+ positively selected. Every receptor here comes from a young man in good health. Some clones in this sample may be carry-over from other donors' samples.

The genes are TRBV5-4 and TRBJ2-7; 9 bases map to TRBD2. Germline lookup yields CDR1 SGHNT and CDR2 YYREEE (reference sequence). J lost 0 bases, V lost 4 bases, and 14 bases had no gene match. CDR3 length: 18 residues. Written as DNA, the CDR3 is TGTGCCAGCAGCCCACGGGGTCGCGGGAGGGTTTACTCCTACGAGCAGTACTTC. Translating it yields CASSPRGRGRVYSYEQYF.

The chain recombines TRBV5-1 with TRBJ2-7; a possible D gene is TRBD1 (6 bases). CDR3 length equals 15 residues. The germline gives CDR1 SGHRS, CDR2 YFSETQ. The V gene lost 4 bases and the J gene lost 7 bases, with 21 bases spanning the gap. CDR3: CASSRGGTGSGEQYF. DNA of the CDR3: TGCGCCAGCAGCAGAGGGGGAACAGGGTCTGGAGAGCAGTACTTC. Filled out from reference TRBV5-1 and TRBJ2-7, the complete variable domain reads KAGVTQTPRYLIKTRGQQVTLSCSPISGHRSVSWYQQTPGQGLQFLFEYFSETQRNKGNFPGRFSGRQFSNSRSEMNVSTLELGDSALYLCASSRGGTGSGEQYFGPGTRLTVT.

As concerns this clone: The sample contains more than one DNA sequence encoding this CDR3. The V gene is TRBV20-1, the J gene TRBJ2-7; D not certain. V dropped 3 bases and J dropped 6 bases, with 6 bases sitting between them. CDR1 DFQATT and CDR2 SNEGSKA come from the germline V gene (reference sequence). The CDR3 extends over 10 amino acids. The CDR3 bases are TGCAGTGCTAGTAGGCTCGAGCAGTACTTC. As protein: CSASRLEQYF.

The chain joins TRBV19 to TRBJ1-2, with 8 bases that match TRBD1. CDR3 size: 14 residues. The trim removed 6 bases at V and 6 bases at J, leaving 9 bases unmatched. Germline CDR1 LNHDA, CDR2 SQIVND (reference sequence). The CDR3 sequence: CASRLGRTGNGYTF. DNA for the CDR3: TGTGCCAGTAGATTGGGACGGACAGGGAATGGCTACACCTTC.

V usage is TRBV5-1 and J usage is TRBJ2-7, with 8 bases identical to TRBD2. V was pared by 4 bases and J by 5 bases, with 8 bases of the junction left unmatched. CDR3 length: 14 residues. Germline values: CDR1 SGHRS, CDR2 YFSETQ. CDR3 sequence (DNA): TGCGCCAGCAGCCCTCGGGGGGGGAACCACGAGCAGTACTTC. Encoded protein: CASSPRGGNHEQYF.

Only one count was recorded for this clone. The gene calls are TRBV19 and TRBJ1-4, with 9 positions matching TRBD1. V dropped 5 bases and J dropped 7; count of bases not matched to a gene: 5. Germline V gene sequence: CDR1 LNHDA, CDR2 SQIVND (reference sequence). The CDR3 extends over 14 amino acids. The CDR3 protein is CASSSQGASEKLFF. The DNA of the CDR3 is TGTGCCAGTAGTTCACAGGGGGCCAGTGAAAAACTGTTTTTT.

The chain uses TRBV10-3 and TRBJ1-5, with 8 bases fitting TRBD1. The CDR3 totals 13 residues. Trimming took 10 bases from V and 1 from J; bases not matched to a gene: 3. The germline gives CDR1 ENHRY, CDR2 SYGVKD. CDR3 loop: CASRDRSNQPQHF. CDR3 nucleotides: TGTGCCAGCCGGGACAGGAGCAATCAGCCCCAGCATTTT.

The chain links TRBV11-1 to TRBJ2-2, with 10 bases aligning to TRBD2. The germline V gene has CDR1 SGHAT and CDR2 FQDESV (reference sequence). After removal of 1 base from V and 7 bases from J, the junction contained 9 bases not matched to a gene. There are 17 residues in the CDR3. Here the CDR3 DNA reads TGTGCCAGCAGCTTAGTACTAGCGGGACTTTCGGGCGGGGAGCTGTTTTTT. It is translated as CASSLVLAGLSGGELFF. Full variable domain (rest looked up from reference TRBV11-1 and TRBJ2-2): EAEVAQSPRYKITEKSQAVAFWCDPISGHATLYWYRQILGQGPELLVQFQDESVVDDSQLPKDRFSAERLKGVDSTLKIQPAELGDSAMYLCASSLVLAGLSGGELFFGEGSRLTVL.

This clone has only one observation. Other DNA sequences in this sample translate to the same CDR3. The rearrangement links TRBV11-3 to TRBJ2-1, with TRBD1 matching 7 bases. The CDR3 totals 14 residues. Looked up from germline, CDR1 is SGHNT and CDR2 is YENEEA. J lost 4 bases, V lost 5 bases, and 5 bases had no gene match. CDR3 sequence reads: CASSPRDSYNEQFF. CDR3 DNA sequence: TGTGCCAGCAGCCCGAGGGACAGTTACAATGAGCAGTTCTTC. The full variable domain, completed using reference TRBV11-3 and TRBJ2-1, is EAGVVQSPRYKIIEKKQPVAFWCNPISGHNTLYWYLQNLGQGPELLIRYENEEAVDDSQLPKDRFSAERLKGVDSTLKIQPAELGDSAVYLCASSPRDSYNEQFFGPGTRLTVL.

The rearrangement joins TRBV6-1 to TRBJ2-5; D is unclear. Germline-derived CDR1 and CDR2 are MNHNS and SASEGT. V lost 1 base to trimming and J lost 4 bases, with 7 bases between them. The CDR3 runs 13 residues. In DNA form, the CDR3 reads TGTGCCAGCAGTGAAGGGGCTAGAGAGACCCAGTACTTC. Its protein is CASSEGARETQYF.

Of note for this clone: The same CDR3 is also encoded by other DNA sequences in this sample. V and J are TRBV28 and TRBJ1-2; 8 nucleotides match TRBD1. Losses at the gene ends were 6 bases for V and 7 bases for J; bases not matched to a gene: 7. The CDR3 is made up of 13 amino acids. The V gene's germline CDR1 is MDHEN and CDR2 SYDVKM. The CDR3 DNA is TGTGCCAGCAGCCAGCAGGGGGCGCCTGGCTACACCTTC. It specifies CASSQQGAPGYTF.

V usage is TRBV10-3 and J usage is TRBJ1-2; a weak D match, TRBD1 (5 bases). CDR3 length: 13 amino acids. Trimming shortened V by 6 bases and J by 9 bases, and 17 bases separated the two germline ends. Looked up from germline, CDR1 is ENHRY and CDR2 is SYGVKD. Here the CDR3 reads CAISDGTEISYTF. CDR3 nucleotide sequence: TGTGCCATCAGCGACGGGACCGAGATAAGCTACACCTTC.

The CDR3 DNA sequence: TGTGCCAGCAGTTTAATAACAGCCACTAACACCGGGGAGCTGTTTTTT. Its translation: CASSLITATNTGELFF. This rearrangement joins TRBV28 to TRBJ2-2, with unresolved D. The germline gives CDR1 MDHEN, CDR2 SYDVKM. Trimming stripped 2 bases from V and 2 bases from J, with 12 bases between. The CDR3 extends over 16 amino acids.

This chain joins TRBV4-1 and TRBJ2-3, with 12 bases lining up with TRBD2. The CDR3 is 20 amino acids. V was pared by 4 bases and J by 3 bases, with 17 bases of the junction left unmatched. Germline V CDR1 and CDR2: MGHRA, YSYEKL. CDR3 nucleotides: TGCGCCAGCAGCCGGAAGGGGCTAGCGGGAGGGCCTGCAAGTACAGATACGCAGTATTTT. Translation: CASSRKGLAGGPASTDTQYF.

This clone was seen just once. The CDR3 spells CASRDEGAGSTDTQYF. In DNA form, the CDR3 reads TGTGCCAGCAGGGACGAGGGGGCAGGTAGCACAGATACGCAGTATTTT. This sequence joins TRBV27 and TRBJ2-3; the match to TRBD1 covers 7 bases. CDR3 length equals 16 residues. From germline, CDR1 is MNHEY and CDR2 SMNVEV (reference sequence). The V segment lost 6 bases and the J segment 0 bases; nucleotides outside the gene matches: 9.

The DNA of the CDR3 is TGTGCCAGCAGGTGGGCAGGGGGTGGAGAGACCCAGTACTTC. This gives the protein CASRWAGGGETQYF. The chain links TRBV28 to TRBJ2-5; TRBD1 aligns across 7 bases. The CDR3 is made up of 14 amino acids. Germline CDR1 reads MDHEN; CDR2 reads SYDVKM. Trimming cost V 6 bases and J 4 bases; bases outside gene matches: 8.

The CDR3 coding sequence is TGCGCCAGCAGCCGACCGGGACAGGGCAACACTGAAGCTTTCTTT. Translation gives CASSRPGQGNTEAFF. The chain combines TRBV4-3 with TRBJ1-1; TRBD1 agrees at 9 bases. Per the germline V gene, CDR1 is LGHNA and CDR2 is YSLEER. V shed 4 bases and J 2 bases; nucleotides not matched to a gene: 5. This CDR3 spans 15 amino acids.

The chain carries TRBV5-1 and TRBJ2-5; 15 positions agree with TRBD2. Looked up from germline, CDR1 is SGHRS and CDR2 is YFSETQ. The CDR3 totals 17 residues. The V segment lost 2 bases and the J segment 4 bases; nucleotides outside the gene matches: 6. CDR3 nucleotide sequence: TGCGCCAGCAGCTTCGGACTAGCGGGAGGGCCGGGAGAGACCCAGTACTTC. Its translation is CASSFGLAGGPGETQYF.

As regards this clone: The sample holds other DNA sequences that translate to the same CDR3. V is TRBV6-5 and J is TRBJ2-1; TRBD2 matches at 7 bases. CDR1 is MNHEY, CDR2 SVGAGI, per germline. CDR3 size: 15 residues. Germline trimming cut 2 bases from V and 2 bases from J; bases unmatched to any gene: 3. This chain's CDR3 is CASSYGLAAYNEQFF. Here the CDR3 DNA reads TGTGCCAGCAGTTACGGGCTAGCGGCCTACAATGAGCAGTTCTTC.

The count of this clone is one. The V gene is TRBV6-6, the J gene TRBJ2-2; 12 nucleotides match TRBD2. The CDR3 totals 16 residues. CDR1 is MNHNY, CDR2 SVGAGI, per germline (reference sequence). Trimming cost V 5 bases and J 6 bases; bases outside gene matches: 7. CDR3 coding DNA: TGTGCCAGCAGTCCACCGGGACTAGCGGGCCCCGGGGAGCTGTTTTTT. Amino acids: CASSPPGLAGPGELFF.

The chain couples TRBV19 to TRBJ2-1; D gene ambiguous. V was trimmed by 6 bases and J by 3 bases, leaving 12 bases between them. The length of the CDR3 is 14 residues. Germline CDR1 and CDR2: LNHDA and SQIVND (reference sequence). The CDR3 is CASRLDPNYNEQFF. In DNA form, the CDR3 reads TGTGCCAGTAGGCTGGACCCGAACTACAATGAGCAGTTCTTC. Supplemented by reference TRBV19 and TRBJ2-1, the full variable domain reads DGGITQSPKYLFRKEGQNVTLSCEQNLNHDAMYWYRQDPGQGLRLIYYSQIVNDFQKGDIAEGYSVSREKKESFPLTVTSAQKNPTAFYLCASRLDPNYNEQFFGPGTRLTVL.